Listed below are T cell receptor beta chains from one sample, sequenced in a study of T cell changes during pregnancy in multiple sclerosis. TCRdb keeps only in-frame clones here, not all; method: immunoSEQ multiplex PCR. The sample carries more than 60,000 clones, over 75% recorded once. The specimen comprised CD4+ T cells from peripheral blood mononuclear cells, sampled in the third trimester of pregnancy. The source is a female donor in good health, enrolled as a control in a pregnancy study. CDR3s include the opening cysteine and the closing phenylalanine or tryptophan. Each record gives: clone size, J gene, V gene, D gene, CDR3 protein, CDR3 DNA. The D gene is left open where the match is weak. The size field is filled for only some rows; it gives once, few, many or a size class.

size: -
J: TRBJ2-2
V: TRBV2
D: -
CDR3: CASSADSTGELFF
DNA: TGTGCCAGCAGTGCCGACAGCACCGGGGAGCTGTTTTTT

size: -
J: TRBJ1-3
V: TRBV6-1
D: TRBD1
CDR3: CASSATGDPGNTIYF
DNA: TGTGCCAGCAGTGCGACAGGGGACCCTGGAAACACCATATATTTT

size: -
J: TRBJ2-2
V: TRBV5-4
D: -
CDR3: CASSLVGGTNTGELFF
DNA: TGTGCCAGCAGCTTGGTCGGGGGAACTAACACCGGGGAGCTGTTTTTT

size: -
J: TRBJ1-1
V: TRBV15
D: -
CDR3: CATSIGWGVHTEAFF
DNA: TGTGCCACCAGCATCGGGTGGGGGGTCCACACTGAAGCTTTCTTT

size: -
J: TRBJ2-1
V: TRBV6-5
D: -
CDR3: CAVEQYNEQFF
DNA: TGTGCAGTCGAACAGTACAATGAGCAGTTCTTC

size: -
J: TRBJ2-7
V: TRBV11-3
D: -
CDR3: CASSFDSSYEQYF
DNA: TGTGCCAGCAGCTTTGACAGCTCCTACGAGCAGTACTTC

size: -
J: TRBJ1-1
V: TRBV6-5
D: -
CDR3: CASSGGTVNTEAFF
DNA: TGTGCCAGCAGTGGTGGGACTGTTAACACTGAAGCTTTCTTT

size: -
J: TRBJ2-7
V: TRBV5-6
D: -
CDR3: CASSAPAYEQYF
DNA: TGTGCCAGCAGCGCCCCAGCCTACGAGCAGTACTTC

size: -
J: TRBJ1-1
V: TRBV7-9
D: -
CDR3: CASSLNPSLNTEAFF
DNA: TGTGCCAGCAGCTTAAATCCTTCCTTGAACACTGAAGCTTTCTTT

size: few
J: TRBJ1-6
V: TRBV5-1
D: TRBD1
CDR3: CASDGTENSPLHF
DNA: TGCGCCAGCGACGGGACAGAGAATTCACCCCTCCACTTT

size: -
J: TRBJ2-7
V: TRBV6-1
D: TRBD2
CDR3: CASSGRTVAYEQYF
DNA: TGTGCCAGCAGCGGGAGGACCGTAGCCTACGAGCAGTACTTC

size: -
J: TRBJ1-3
V: TRBV4-1
D: TRBD1
CDR3: CASSQSGTGISGNTIYF
DNA: TGCGCCAGCAGCCAGTCCGGGACAGGGATCTCTGGAAACACCATATATTTT

size: once
J: TRBJ1-1
V: TRBV5-4
D: TRBD1
CDR3: CASSTGTEVNTEAFF
DNA: TGTGCCAGCAGCACCGGGACAGAAGTGAACACTGAAGCTTTCTTT

size: once
J: TRBJ1-2
V: TRBV5-1
D: -
CDR3: CASSLGQGNYGYTF
DNA: TGCGCCAGCAGCTTGGGCCAGGGGAACTATGGCTACACCTTC

size: -
J: TRBJ1-1
V: TRBV11-3
D: TRBD1
CDR3: CASSLTTGFTEAFF
DNA: TGTGCCAGCAGCTTAACGACAGGGTTCACTGAAGCTTTCTTT

size: -
J: TRBJ1-2
V: TRBV9
D: TRBD1
CDR3: CASRKSGGYGYTF
DNA: TGTGCCAGCAGAAAATCAGGGGGCTATGGCTACACCTTC

size: -
J: TRBJ2-4
V: TRBV4-1
D: TRBD1
CDR3: CASSQGQGAGENIQYF
DNA: TGCGCCAGCAGCCAAGGACAGGGGGCAGGGGAAAACATTCAGTACTTC

size: -
J: TRBJ2-1
V: TRBV30
D: TRBD2
CDR3: CAWSDARTSGGTYNEQFF
DNA: TGTGCCTGGAGTGACGCTCGGACTAGCGGGGGGACCTACAATGAGCAGTTCTTC

size: -
J: TRBJ2-3
V: TRBV9
D: TRBD2
CDR3: CASEAGGSTSTDTQYF
DNA: TGTGCCAGCGAGGCGGGAGGGAGTACTAGCACAGATACGCAGTATTTT

size: few
J: TRBJ1-1
V: TRBV7-2
D: -
CDR3: CASSLHRGTEAFF
DNA: TGTGCCAGCAGCTTACACAGAGGGACTGAAGCTTTCTTT

size: once
J: TRBJ1-2
V: TRBV6-5
D: -
CDR3: CASSPLRGGYGYTF
DNA: TGTGCCAGCAGCCCCCTTAGGGGCGGCTATGGCTACACCTTC

size: -
J: TRBJ2-7
V: TRBV7-2
D: TRBD2
CDR3: CASSPNGLAGEQYF
DNA: TGTGCCAGCAGCCCAAACGGACTAGCGGGGGAGCAGTACTTC

size: -
J: TRBJ1-1
V: TRBV9
D: -
CDR3: CASSPDFNAGMNTEAFF
DNA: TGTGCCAGCAGCCCAGACTTCAATGCGGGAATGAACACTGAAGCTTTCTTT